The next 8 T cell receptor beta chains were all read from a single sample in a study of CD8+ T cells in alopecia areata. cDNA reverse transcribed from extracted RNA served as the sequencing template. Clones were read by immunoSEQ multiplex PCR, and TCRdb kept only the in-frame ones, dropping some. The sample shows fewer than 150,000 clones, approximately 58% of them seen only once. The sequencing used CD4+ T cells sorted from blood, collected at week 0. The receptors shown here come from a human donor with alopecia areata.

This clone showed up just a few times. This chain links TRBV4-1 with TRBJ1-2, with TRBD1 as a possible D gene (6 bases). V was cut by 0 bases and J by 4 bases, with 12 bases left in between. CDR3 length: 15 residues. Germline V lookup: CDR1 MGHRA, CDR2 YSYEKL. The CDR3 bases are TGCGCCAGCAGCCAAGAGGCAGGGGAGGGCTATGGCTACACCTTC. Its protein product is CASSQEAGEGYGYTF.

J is TRBJ2-2 and V is TRBV4-1; no definite D call. Germline CDR1 reads MGHRA; CDR2 reads YSYEKL. This CDR3 contains 12 residues. V was clipped by 1 base and J by 8 bases, with 5 bases between them. CDR3 nucleotide sequence: TGCGCCAGCAGCCAAGGATCTGGGGAGCTGTTTTTT. This encodes CASSQGSGELFF.

This clone appeared a few times. The chain links TRBV30 to TRBJ2-7; D gene uncertain. Per germline, CDR1 GTSNPN and CDR2 SVGIG (reference sequence). This CDR3 region has 13 residues. Trimming removed 2 bases at V and 0 bases at J, with 8 bases between. The CDR3 is CAWSKGLSYEQYF. CDR3 in DNA: TGTGCCTGGAGTAAGGGTCTCTCCTACGAGCAGTACTTC.

The chain has TRBV4-3 and TRBJ1-1, with D uncertain. CDR1 and CDR2 (germline): LGHNA, YSLEER. The CDR3 totals 13 residues. The ends were cut back, 0 bases at V and 0 bases at J, with 2 bases in the middle. CDR3 sequence (DNA): TGCGCCAGCAGCCAAGAAATGAACACTGAAGCTTTCTTT. This sequence encodes CASSQEMNTEAFF.

This clone was seen a handful of times. V usage is TRBV5-6 and J usage is TRBJ2-6; D is uncertain. CDR3 size: 15 residues. V gave up 2 bases and J gave up 0 bases, with 6 bases separating them. Germline V lookup: CDR1 SGHDT, CDR2 YYEEEE. Here the CDR3 DNA reads TGTGCCAGCAGCTTAAAGGGCTCTGGGGCCAACGTCCTGACTTTC. This translates into CASSLKGSGANVLTF. Combining the CDR3 with reference TRBV5-6 and TRBJ2-6 gives the whole variable domain DAGVTQSPTHLIKTRGQQVTLRCSPKSGHDTVSWYQQALGQGPQFIFQYYEEEERQRGNFPDRFSGHQFPNYSSELNVNALLLGDSALYLCASSLKGSGANVLTFGAGSRLTVL.

The CDR3 nucleotides are TGTGCCAGCAGCGTGGGACGGGAGAACACTGAAGCTTTCTTT. The encoded protein is CASSVGRENTEAFF. The rearrangement links TRBV9 to TRBJ1-1; tentative D call: TRBD1 (5 bases). This CDR3 has 14 amino acids. The ends were cut back, 2 bases at V and 1 base at J, with 9 bases in the middle. Germline V gives CDR1 SGDLS, CDR2 YYNGEE.

This clone was seen only a few times. This sequence joins TRBV5-4 and TRBJ2-3, with D perhaps TRBD2 (5 bases). The V gene's germline CDR1 is SGHNT and CDR2 YYREEE (reference sequence). This CDR3 has 14 amino acids. Trimming removed 4 bases at V and 2 bases at J, with 11 bases between. CDR3 sequence: CASSLRDYTDTQYF. In DNA form, the CDR3 reads TGTGCCAGCAGCCTCCGGGATTACACAGATACGCAGTATTTT.

J is TRBJ2-1 and V is TRBV5-1, with 8 bases matching TRBD2. The CDR3 covers 14 residues. The germline V gene encodes CDR1 SGHRS and CDR2 YFSETQ. With 7 bases clipped from V and 9 bases from J, the junction kept 12 bases outside the gene matches. CDR3 residues: CASVASGSSGEQFF. The CDR3, as DNA: TGCGCCAGCGTTGCTAGCGGGTCCTCTGGTGAGCAGTTCTTC.